This T cell receptor beta chain was retrieved from a study of OX40 agonist ivuxolimab in advanced cancers. Overall study: Eligibility rules accepted prior anti-PD-1, anti-PD-L1 or anti-CTLA-4 therapy, and under 45% had some.

A note on this clone: What it binds is unknown.

Trimming took 10 bases from V and 3 from J, leaving 15 bases between them. Germline lookup yields CDR1 SEHNR and CDR2 FQNEAQ (reference sequence). The CDR3 sequence is 13 residues long. Anyone with autoimmune disease history or systemic immunosuppression was excluded. Clones were read by immunoSEQ multiplex PCR, and TCRdb kept only the in-frame ones, dropping some. The table has some 71,000 clones, roughly nine tenths seen once. Overall study findings and caveats: CD8+ T cells averaged more expanded clones than CD4+.

The specimen comprised CD4+ or CD8+ T cells sorted from blood, sampled in a trial of the OX40 agonist ivuxolimab. The chain is built from TRBV7-9 and TRBJ1-1, with a tentative D call TRBD1 (5 bases). This clonotype originated in an adult with an advanced solid tumor such as melanoma, head and neck, liver or kidney cancer. The CDR3 protein is CATVGPGDTEAFF. CDR3 DNA sequence: TGTGCCACCGTGGGACCTGGGGACACTGAAGCTTTCTTT.